This TCR beta chain was captured in a study of blood T cell repertoires in COVID-19 (TCRdb year 2020). Regarding the research as a whole: The collaborator samples originated in the United States, Italy and Spain and spanned the acute and convalescent phases of COVID-19. The material from the prospective study consisted of cDNA or gDNA derived from T cells, B-cell-depleted T cells, or PBMCs. Subjects who had been exposed to COVID-19, were actively infected with it, or had recovered from it provided the deeply sampled blood TCRbeta repertoires that made up the dataset. A freely available public database, intended as a resource for researchers studying the immune response to SARS-CoV-2, is where the repertoires were released. Samples came from the ongoing ImmuneRACE study (first 160 participants) plus 1,254 subjects from 6 global collaborators. A de-identified subject ID, COVID-19 status, age in years and sex were almost always included in the sample metadata. Where available, HLA class I and class II types were obtained from metadata supplied by the sample provider rather than from assay-based typing. The study at large found these results: Clinical and demographic metadata were provided uncurated, with the amount varying by source and participant.

One collaborating source in Seattle enrolled patients during active infection and followed them longitudinally through the course of disease. Collaborating institutions collected whole blood in K2EDTA tubes following their own protocols. Collaborator samples were shipped for TCRbeta analysis as frozen whole blood, isolated PBMCs, or DNA extracted from either sample type. The immunoSEQ Assay, a bias-controlled multiplex PCR, was used to amplify TCRbeta CDR3 regions from genomic DNA. The authors processed their data as follows. Within the assay, amplification of reference gene primers was used to estimate how many nucleated cells each sample contained. To quantify the absolute abundance of each unique TCRbeta CDR3 rearrangement, sequence reads were collapsed and filtered. For each sample, productive Simpson clonality was calculated by taking the square root of Simpson's diversity index across productive rearrangements. TCRdb holds this immuneACCESS table with in-frame rearrangements only. Some clones are missing; in checked studies, unresolved V genes explain under half, and the rest has no known cause. V and J calls and clone size come straight from that table; D and trimming were deduced from the DNA. This sample lists over 250,000 clones; 88% were detected once. Roughly a tenth of the sample is held by the ten biggest clonotypes.

In regard to this clone: It has no known antigen specificity. Base qualities are not at hand, and no much larger clone is one base apart.

The germline V gene gives CDR1 as SGHTS and CDR2 as YDEGEE. The CDR3 holds 16 amino acids from the cysteine to the phenylalanine. Only the CDR3 portion is preserved as DNA: 48 bases, with reading frame beginning at the first base. V lost 4 bases and J lost 3 bases; the stretch between them is 17 bases long. Sequenced: peripheral blood. The source of this sequence is a woman in her seventies with COVID-19, enrolled during active disease. Rearrangement joined TRBV5-8 to TRBJ2-4, with TRBD1 tentatively as D gene (7 bases match). In nucleotides, the sequence is TGTGCCAGCAGCCTGGAGGGGGCCTCCGGCAAAAACATTCAGTACTTC. Its protein is CASSLEGASGKNIQYF.